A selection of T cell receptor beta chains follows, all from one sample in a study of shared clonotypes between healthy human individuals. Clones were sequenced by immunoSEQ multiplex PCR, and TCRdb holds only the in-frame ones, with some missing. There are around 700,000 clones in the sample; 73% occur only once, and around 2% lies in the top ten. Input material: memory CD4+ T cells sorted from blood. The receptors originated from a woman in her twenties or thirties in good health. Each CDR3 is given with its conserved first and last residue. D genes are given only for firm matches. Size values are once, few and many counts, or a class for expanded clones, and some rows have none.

DNA: TGCGCCAGCAGCTTGGCCCAAGGGAGTGGCACAGATACGCAGTATTTT
CDR3: CASSLAQGSGTDTQYF
D: NA
size: NA
V: TRBV5-1
J: TRBJ2-3
length: 16

DNA: TGTGCCAGCAGTGCTTTAGCGGGAGATTATAATGAGCAGTTCTTC
CDR3: CASSALAGDYNEQFF
D: TRBD2
size: once
V: TRBV2
J: TRBJ2-1
length: 15

DNA: TGTGCCAGGCCCGGGGGGAGGTGGATGAACACTGAAGCTTTCTTT
CDR3: CARPGGRWMNTEAFF
D: NA
size: NA
V: TRBV27
J: TRBJ1-1
length: 15

DNA: TGTGCCAGCAGCCGACAGGGGTGGGAGCAAGAGACCCAGTACTTC
CDR3: CASSRQGWEQETQYF
D: TRBD1
size: NA
V: TRBV7-3
J: TRBJ2-5
length: 15

DNA: TGTGCCATCAGTAGCGGGGCGAGCACAGATACGCAGTATTTT
CDR3: CAISSGASTDTQYF
D: TRBD2
size: NA
V: TRBV10-3
J: TRBJ2-3
length: 14

DNA: TGCGCCAGCAGCGTGACAGGGGTCAATGAAAAACTGTTTTTT
CDR3: CASSVTGVNEKLFF
D: TRBD1
size: many
V: TRBV5-1
J: TRBJ1-4
length: 14

DNA: TGTGCCAGCAGCTTAGATATGGCTGTGAACACTGAAGCTTTCTTT
CDR3: CASSLDMAVNTEAFF
D: NA
size: NA
V: TRBV11-2
J: TRBJ1-1
length: 15

DNA: TGTGCCTGGAGTGTCAGGTCAGCCCAAAATGAGCAGTTCTTC
CDR3: CAWSVRSAQNEQFF
D: NA
size: NA
V: TRBV30
J: TRBJ2-1
length: 14

DNA: TGTGCCAGCAAGCAGCAGGGGTTATACACCGGGGAGCTGTTTTTT
CDR3: CASKQQGLYTGELFF
D: NA
size: NA
V: TRBV5-8
J: TRBJ2-2
length: 15

DNA: TGCGCCAGCAGCCCCACCGGGACCATAACCGAGCAGTACTTC
CDR3: CASSPTGTITEQYF
D: NA
size: few
V: TRBV5-1
J: TRBJ2-7
length: 14

DNA: TGTGCCACGAGGACCCCCGCGGACACTGAAGCTTTCTTT
CDR3: CATRTPADTEAFF
D: NA
size: NA
V: TRBV7-9
J: TRBJ1-1
length: 13

DNA: TGTGCCAGCAGCTCAAGGTTCTCCGAGCAGTACTTC
CDR3: CASSSRFSEQYF
D: NA
size: NA
V: TRBV7-9
J: TRBJ2-7
length: 12

DNA: TGCGCCAGCATAGGGCAGGGCGCTGAAGCTTTCTTT
CDR3: CASIGQGAEAFF
D: NA
size: NA
V: TRBV10-2
J: TRBJ1-1
length: 12

DNA: TGTGCCAGCCGAGACGGTCCCTACGAGCAGTACTTC
CDR3: CASRDGPYEQYF
D: NA
size: NA
V: TRBV6-6
J: TRBJ2-7
length: 12

DNA: TGTGCCAGCAGTCAACAGGTGGATAATTCACCCCTCCACTTT
CDR3: CASSQQVDNSPLHF
D: NA
size: NA
V: TRBV6-6
J: TRBJ1-6
length: 14